A selection of T cell receptor beta chains follows, all from one sample in a study of T cells in tuberculosis. Clones were read by immunoSEQ multiplex PCR, and TCRdb kept only the in-frame ones, dropping some. The sample lists under 30,000 clones, about 90% seen once, with approximately 6.8% in the top ten. The sample in question was PBMCs, obtained at tuberculosis diagnosis. Every receptor here comes from an adult with tuberculosis. The CDR3 runs from the conserved cysteine through the conserved F or W. D genes are given only for firm matches. Where a row states a size, it is once, few, many or the class of an expanded clone; other rows omit it.

d_gene	abundance	v_gene	j_gene	CDR3aa	CDR3nt
TRBD1	NA	TRBV28	TRBJ2-7	CASRPTGGGSAEQYF	TGTGCCAGCAGACCGACAGGGGGAGGTTCTGCCGAGCAGTACTTC
TRBD1	NA	TRBV14	TRBJ1-4	CASSLTGTGAGKLFF	TGTGCCAGCAGCCTGACCGGGACAGGGGCGGGGAAACTGTTTTTT
NA	NA	TRBV2	TRBJ2-7	CASKGQLDNSEQYF	TGTGCCAGCAAGGGGCAGCTAGACAATTCCGAGCAGTACTTC
TRBD1	NA	TRBV7-3	TRBJ2-7	CASSLIGTGRGEQYF	TGTGCCAGCAGCTTAATAGGGACAGGGAGAGGCGAGCAGTACTTC
NA	NA	TRBV27	TRBJ2-2	CASSVISGRSNTGELFF	TGTGCCAGCAGTGTCATTAGCGGACGATCGAACACCGGGGAGCTGTTTTTT
TRBD1	NA	TRBV5-1	TRBJ1-6	CASSLGTGNSPLHF	TGCGCCAGCAGCTTGGGGACAGGTAATTCACCCCTCCACTTT
NA	NA	TRBV6-4	TRBJ2-3	CASSAGETDTQYF	TGTGCCAGCAGTGCCGGGGAAACAGATACGCAGTATTTT
NA	NA	TRBV7-2	TRBJ1-5	CASSSLTGYSNQPQHF	TGTGCCAGCAGCTCCCTAACAGGGTATAGCAATCAGCCCCAGCATTTT
NA	once	TRBV6-4	TRBJ1-1	CASLRGGAGTEAFF	TGTGCCAGCTTACGCGGGGGCGCGGGCACTGAAGCTTTCTTT
NA	NA	TRBV7-6	TRBJ2-1	CASSLTSETSYNEQFF	TGTGCCAGCAGCTTAACCTCGGAGACCTCCTACAATGAGCAGTTCTTC